The clone carrying this TCR beta chain was picked up many times. Antigen specificity is unknown. This sample is drawn from a study of T cells in Graves' hyperthyroidism and ophthalmopathy. CDR1 and CDR2 from the germline V gene are LGHDT and YNNKEL (reference sequence). The CDR3 totals 15 residues. V gave up 1 base and J gave up 0 bases, with 9 bases separating them. Stable Graves' hyperthyroidism meant no ophthalmopathy progression within 18 months. The diagnoses drew upon clinical symptoms, serum thyroxine and TRAb, thyroid ultrasound and orbital computed tomography. Fresh peripheral blood, more than 9 ml, yielded the PBMCs. Amplified TCR beta CDR3 regions came from RNA transcripts. An initial round of RT-PCR targeting the TCR CDR3 relied on the HTBI primer set. Using its own MiXCR run on the multiplex PCR reads, TCRdb lists one record per CDR3 protein. The sample yields under 350,000 distinct CDR3 sequences, about 20% seen once.

Whole-study results and caveats: Among thyroid clonotypes expanded above 0.001, most also appeared in blood.

This receptor was obtained from a woman in her forties or fifties with Graves' hyperthyroidism. The sequenced sample consisted of blood. J is TRBJ1-1 and V is TRBV3-1, with D unclear. CDR3 residues: CASSQVHTMNTEAFF. CDR3 in DNA: TGTGCCAGCAGCCAAGTACATACTATGAACACTGAAGCTTTCTTT.